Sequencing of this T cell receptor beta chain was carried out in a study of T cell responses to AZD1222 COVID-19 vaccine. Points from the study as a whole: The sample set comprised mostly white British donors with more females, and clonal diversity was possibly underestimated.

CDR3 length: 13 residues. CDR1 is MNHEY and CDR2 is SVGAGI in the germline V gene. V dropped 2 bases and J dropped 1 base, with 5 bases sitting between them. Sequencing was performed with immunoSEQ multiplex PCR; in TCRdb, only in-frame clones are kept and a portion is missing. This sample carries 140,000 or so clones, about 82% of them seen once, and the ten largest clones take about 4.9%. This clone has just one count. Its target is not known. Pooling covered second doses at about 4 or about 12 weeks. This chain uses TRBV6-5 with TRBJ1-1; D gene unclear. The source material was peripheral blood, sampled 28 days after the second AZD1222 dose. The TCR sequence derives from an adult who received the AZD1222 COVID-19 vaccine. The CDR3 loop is CASSYNSNTEAFF. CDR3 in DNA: TGTGCCAGCAGTTACAACTCGAACACTGAAGCTTTCTTT.